The 25 T cell receptor beta chains presented below share a single source sample, sequenced in a study of T cells in tuberculosis. Only in-frame clones appear in the TCRdb table, and some are missing; sequencing was by immunoSEQ multiplex PCR. Of some 34,000 clones in the sample, 95% to 97% were seen once. Sample: PBMCs. The receptors were sampled from a donor between 10 and 29 years old with latent tuberculosis or without tuberculosis infection.

This chain uses TRBV6-1 with TRBJ2-3; a possible D gene is TRBD2 (5 bases). The germline gives CDR1 MNHNS, CDR2 SASEGT. The CDR3 spans 14 residues. The V end lost 11 bases, the J end lost 1 base, and 16 bases lay between the germline ends. CDR3 protein: CAGGTSGGTDTQYF. CDR3 DNA: TGTGCCGGAGGCACCTCCGGGGGCACAGATACGCAGTATTTT.

The rearrangement links TRBV6-6 to TRBJ1-3; D is possibly TRBD1 (5 bases). Trimming shortened V by 4 bases and J by 5 bases, and 18 bases separated the two germline ends. Germline assignment: CDR1 MNHNY and CDR2 SVGAGI (reference sequence). This CDR3 comprises 16 residues. CDR3 DNA sequence: TGTGCCAGCAGTTTTCGAGTTTCAGGGCTGAGAAACACCATATATTTT. Its protein is CASSFRVSGLRNTIYF.

The V gene is TRBV19, the J gene TRBJ2-7; the D gene is possibly TRBD2 (6 bases). This CDR3 comprises 14 residues. Trimming pared 7 bases from V and 3 bases from J, leaving 16 bases between. Germline V lookup: CDR1 LNHDA, CDR2 SQIVND (reference sequence). The CDR3 coding sequence is TGTGCCAGTACTTGGGAGGTCCCATTCTACGAGCAGTACTTC. As protein: CASTWEVPFYEQYF.

The rearrangement joins TRBV6-5 to TRBJ1-5, with D possibly matching TRBD1 (6 bases). Germline assignment: CDR1 MNHEY and CDR2 SVGAGI. V was trimmed by 6 bases and J by 4 bases, leaving 13 bases between them. This CDR3 is built from 14 residues. DNA of the CDR3: TGTGCCAGCAGCCGAACAGGGCTTAATCAGCCCCAGCATTTT. This codes for CASSRTGLNQPQHF.

This rearrangement joins TRBV30 to TRBJ1-4; 11 positions agree with TRBD1. Germline CDR1 GTSNPN, CDR2 SVGIG (reference sequence). This CDR3 region has 14 residues. Trimming cost V 4 bases and J 8 bases; bases outside gene matches: 6. Here the CDR3 reads CAWTQGQGVEKLFF. CDR3 DNA sequence: TGTGCCTGGACCCAGGGACAGGGGGTGGAAAAACTGTTTTTT. Using reference TRBV30 and TRBJ1-4 for the parts outside the CDR3, the full variable domain is SQTIHQWPATLVQPVGSPLSLECTVEGTSNPNLYWYRQAAGRGLQLLFYSVGIGQISSEVPQNLSASRPQDRQFILSSKKLLLSDSGFYLCAWTQGQGVEKLFFGSGTQLSVL.

J is TRBJ2-1 and V is TRBV10-3, with a possible D match to TRBD2 (6 bases). Trimming pared 8 bases from V and 8 bases from J, leaving 19 bases between. The CDR3 spans 14 residues. CDR1 and CDR2 (germline): ENHRY, SYGVKD. The CDR3 region is CAIRGRGIGDEQFF. The CDR3 region has the DNA TGTGCCATCCGGGGCCGCGGGATTGGGGATGAGCAGTTCTTC.

This chain joins TRBV4-1 and TRBJ2-1, with 7 bases that match TRBD2. The germline V gene has CDR1 MGHRA and CDR2 YSYEKL. The junction had 6 bases not matched to a gene; V was cut back by 1 base and J by 6 bases. This CDR3 is built from 15 residues. CDR3 DNA sequence: TGCGCCAGCAGCCAAGTTGGGAGGGTGGGCAATGAGCAGTTCTTC. It specifies CASSQVGRVGNEQFF.

The chain joins TRBV4-1 to TRBJ2-1; D remains ambiguous. This CDR3 region has 14 residues. The germline CDR1 and CDR2 sequences are MGHRA and YSYEKL. V lost 4 bases and J lost 12, with 19 bases in between. The CDR3 sequence: CASSPSRMQVGQFF. DNA for the CDR3: TGCGCCAGCAGCCCATCGAGAATGCAGGTAGGGCAGTTCTTC.

This clone was seen only once. V usage is TRBV19 and J usage is TRBJ1-2, with a possible D match to TRBD1 (6 bases). Deletions cut 9 bases from V and 4 bases from J, with 18 bases between. CDR1 is LNHDA, CDR2 SQIVND, per germline (reference sequence). There are 14 residues in the CDR3. The chain's CDR3 is CASYLTGGSYGYTF. CDR3 bases: TGTGCCAGCTACTTGACAGGCGGGAGCTATGGCTACACCTTC.

This chain connects TRBV6-5 to TRBJ2-7; D may be TRBD1 (5 bases). Germline CDR1 and CDR2: MNHEY and SVGAGI. The CDR3 totals 13 residues. The V end was cut by 2 bases, the J end by 3 bases, with 8 bases between. The CDR3 bases are TGTGCCAGCAGTTACAGGGGTGGCTACGAGCAGTACTTC. Translating gives CASSYRGGYEQYF.

This sequence joins TRBV4-2 and TRBJ2-7; 8 nucleotides line up with TRBD2. Per the germline V gene, CDR1 is LGHNA and CDR2 is YNFKEQ. The V segment lost 1 base and the J segment 1 base; nucleotides outside the gene matches: 3. This CDR3 region has 15 residues. CDR3 DNA sequence: TGTGCCAGCAGCCAAGGGCCTAGCGGGTCCTACGAGCAGTACTTC. Translated: CASSQGPSGSYEQYF.

CDR3: CASSQDARGFGYTF. The CDR3 DNA reads TGTGCCAGCAGCCAAGATGCCAGGGGCTTTGGCTACACCTTC. V gene TRBV14 combines with J gene TRBJ1-2; D possibly corresponds to TRBD1 (6 bases). Germline values: CDR1 SGHDN, CDR2 FVKESK. The CDR3 has 14 amino acids. Deletions cut 0 bases from V and 7 bases from J, with 12 bases between.

This chain uses TRBV5-5 with TRBJ1-5; maybe TRBD1 (5 bases). Germline lookup yields CDR1 SGHKS and CDR2 YYEKEE (reference sequence). Trimming stripped 1 base from V and 7 bases from J, with 15 bases between. The CDR3 spans 15 residues. This chain's CDR3 is CASSLRAAWGQPQHF. For the CDR3, the DNA is TGTGCCAGCAGCTTGCGAGCCGCCTGGGGCCAGCCCCAGCATTTT.

V usage is TRBV6-1 and J usage is TRBJ2-5; a weak D match, TRBD2 (6 bases). This CDR3 has 13 residues. The germline CDR1 and CDR2 sequences are MNHNS and SASEGT. Trimming stripped 4 bases from V and 1 base from J, with 7 bases between. CDR3 DNA: TGTGCCAGCAGTGCGGGAGTCCAAGAGACCCAGTACTTC. Translating it yields CASSAGVQETQYF.

This rearrangement joins TRBV18 to TRBJ2-2, with D possibly being TRBD2 (6 bases). Germline CDR1 and CDR2: KGHSH and LQKENI. V was pared by 1 base and J by 5 bases, with 11 bases between. This CDR3 has 15 amino acids. The CDR3 loop is CASSPQQEGTGELFF. The CDR3 DNA is TGTGCCAGCTCACCACAACAGGAGGGGACCGGGGAGCTGTTTTTT.

V usage is TRBV11-2 and J usage is TRBJ1-2; possible D gene TRBD1, 5 bases. The ends were cut back, 6 bases at V and 7 bases at J, with 21 bases in the middle. The CDR3 is made up of 15 amino acids. The germline V gene has CDR1 SGHAT and CDR2 FQNNGV. In nucleotides, the CDR3 is TGTGCCAGCAGTCATATCGGGGCGACAGCGGGTGGCTACACCTTC. Translated, it gives CASSHIGATAGGYTF.

The DNA for the CDR3 is TGCGCCAGCACCCCCCCGGGGGGATCTAGCGGGGGTGATGATACGCAGTATTTT. Its protein product is CASTPPGGSSGGDDTQYF. The rearrangement uses TRBV10-2 and TRBJ2-3; TRBD2 matches at 10 bases. Germline V gives CDR1 WSHSY, CDR2 SAAADI. V gave up 7 bases and J gave up 6 bases; unmatched junction bases: 19. The CDR3 has 18 amino acids.

The rearrangement joins TRBV9 to TRBJ2-2; TRBD1 matches at 7 bases. Germline V gene data show CDR1 as SGDLS and CDR2 as YYNGEE. The CDR3 has 15 amino acids. The V segment lost 4 bases and the J segment 4 bases; nucleotides outside the gene matches: 7. CDR3 region: CASSLRDRPTGELFF. CDR3 DNA: TGTGCCAGCAGCTTACGGGACAGACCCACCGGGGAGCTGTTTTTT.

The chain couples TRBV5-1 to TRBJ1-2; TRBD1 agrees at 7 bases. CDR1 and CDR2 from the germline V gene are SGHRS and YFSETQ. Trimming took 2 bases from V and 8 from J; bases not matched to a gene: 3. This CDR3 spans 12 amino acids. CDR3 amino acids: CASSLQGHGYTF. The CDR3 region has the DNA TGCGCCAGCAGCTTACAGGGGCACGGCTACACCTTC.

The chain recombines TRBV5-8 with TRBJ2-5; D remains unclear. V lost 1 base to trimming and J lost 2 bases, with 9 bases between them. The germline CDR1 and CDR2 sequences are SGHTS and YDEGEE. This CDR3 is built from 14 residues. The CDR3 coding sequence is TGTGCCAGCAGCTTGTGGGCGACACAAGAGACCCAGTACTTC. Encoded protein: CASSLWATQETQYF.

CDR3 in DNA: TGTGCCAGCAGTGAGGAAGGACAAACCCACGGCTACACCTTC. Its protein is CASSEEGQTHGYTF. The chain links TRBV2 to TRBJ1-2; perhaps TRBD1 as D (5 bases). The CDR3 runs to 14 residues. Looked up from germline, CDR1 is SNHLY and CDR2 is FYNNEI. Trimming removed 3 bases from V and 8 bases from J, with 16 bases in between.

The V gene is TRBV15, the J gene TRBJ2-3, with 7 bases aligning to TRBD1. The CDR3 sequence is 14 residues long. After removal of 5 bases from V and 4 bases from J, the junction contained 6 bases not matched to a gene. Germline-derived CDR1 and CDR2 are LNHNV and YYDKDF (reference sequence). The chain's CDR3 is CATSPGGPSDTQYF. The DNA for the CDR3 is TGTGCCACCAGCCCAGGGGGACCTTCAGATACGCAGTATTTT.

The J gene is TRBJ2-3, the V gene TRBV11-2; D unresolved. Germline V gene lookup returns CDR1 SGHAT and CDR2 FQNNGV. V was shortened by 2 bases and J by 7 bases, with 7 bases between the two germline ends. CDR3 size: 12 residues. The CDR3 spells CASSLRSNTQYF. DNA for the CDR3: TGTGCCAGCAGCTTAAGGAGTAATACGCAGTATTTT.

The rearrangement links TRBV5-1 to TRBJ1-3; no definite D call. The length of the CDR3 is 16 residues. Trimming removed 5 bases from V and 0 bases from J, with 15 bases in between. Germline V gene lookup returns CDR1 SGHRS and CDR2 YFSETQ. CDR3 bases: TGCGCCAGCAGTCTTGGGCCTACCTCCTCTGGAAACACCATATATTTT. The encoded protein is CASSLGPTSSGNTIYF. Filled out from reference TRBV5-1 and TRBJ1-3, the complete variable domain reads KAGVTQTPRYLIKTRGQQVTLSCSPISGHRSVSWYQQTPGQGLQFLFEYFSETQRNKGNFPGRFSGRQFSNSRSEMNVSTLELGDSALYLCASSLGPTSSGNTIYFGEGSWLTVV.

V gene TRBV10-3 combines with J gene TRBJ2-7; D remains unclear. CDR3 length: 14 amino acids. CDR1 and CDR2 (germline): ENHRY, SYGVKD. V gave up 7 bases and J gave up 3 bases, with 16 bases separating them. CDR3 in DNA: TGTGCCATCAAGATGGAGATCCCCCACTACGAGCAGTACTTC. Protein sequence: CAIKMEIPHYEQYF.